One and the same sample provided the 30 T cell receptor beta chains below, sequenced in a study of blood T cell repertoires in COVID-19. Profiled with immunoSEQ multiplex PCR; TCRdb holds only in-frame clones, not every one. The sample holds about 150,000 clones, approximately 88% seen once. The specimen was peripheral blood. The source is a human donor in a cohort sampled during active COVID-19.

V is TRBV29-1 and J is TRBJ2-2; possible D gene TRBD1, 6 bases. Germline V CDR1 and CDR2: SQVTM, ANQGSEA. V was clipped by 6 bases and J by 1 base, with 15 bases between them. The CDR3 has 15 amino acids. This chain's CDR3 is CSVLLQGWNTGELFF. The DNA for the CDR3 is TGCAGCGTACTACTACAGGGCTGGAACACCGGGGAGCTGTTTTTT.

This clone has just a few counts. The chain carries TRBV6-4 and TRBJ2-1; TRBD2 matches at 8 bases. This CDR3 has 15 amino acids. Unmatched junction bases numbered 6, after V lost 3 bases and J lost 5 bases. Germline V gene sequence: CDR1 MRHNA, CDR2 SNTAGT. The CDR3 bases are TGTGCCAGCAGTGAGCTAAGCGGGAGTAACAATGAGCAGTTCTTC. Amino acids: CASSELSGSNNEQFF.

This clone has only one observation. The chain uses TRBV19 and TRBJ2-2; 8 bases align to TRBD1. Germline-derived CDR1 and CDR2 are LNHDA and SQIVND (reference sequence). V lost 5 bases to trimming and J lost 1 base; unmatched junction nucleotides: 6. The CDR3 totals 16 residues. CDR3 nucleotide sequence: TGTGCCAGTAGTTCGCAGGGGGCGGGGAACACCGGGGAGCTGTTTTTT. Its translation: CASSSQGAGNTGELFF.

This chain links TRBV7-9 with TRBJ1-6, with 8 bases identical to TRBD1. V lost 3 bases to trimming and J lost 14 bases; unmatched junction nucleotides: 12. CDR1 is SEHNR and CDR2 is FQNEAQ in the germline V gene (reference sequence). The CDR3 extends over 15 amino acids. CDR3 region: CASSFSFGQGTALHF. The CDR3 DNA follows: TGTGCCAGCAGCTTTTCGTTTGGACAGGGTACGGCCCTCCACTTT.

The chain joins TRBV19 to TRBJ2-3, with 9 positions matching TRBD1. The CDR3 spans 14 residues. V trimming: 9 bases; J trimming: 3 bases; junction bases outside the gene matches: 7. Germline V gene lookup returns CDR1 LNHDA and CDR2 SQIVND (reference sequence). CDR3 amino acids: CASRRDRATDTQYF. For the CDR3, the DNA is TGTGCCAGCCGCCGGGACAGGGCAACAGATACGCAGTATTTT.

The sample holds a few counts of this clone. This rearrangement joins TRBV3-1 (or the pseudogene TRBV3-2) to TRBJ2-6; D possibly corresponds to TRBD2 (6 bases). V lost 7 bases, J lost 1 base, and 20 bases lay in between. Germline V gives CDR1 LGHDT, CDR2 YNNKEL (reference sequence). The CDR3 extends over 18 amino acids. CDR3 coding DNA: TGTGCCAGCACCGACCATCAGGGAGGCGGTTCTGGGGCCAACGTCCTGACTTTC. This translates into CASTDHQGGGSGANVLTF.

The genes are TRBV19 and TRBJ1-1; possibly TRBD1 for D (6 bases). Germline V gives CDR1 LNHDA, CDR2 SQIVND (reference sequence). V lost 6 bases to trimming and J lost 0 bases, with 8 bases between them. The CDR3 is 13 residues long. CDR3 coding DNA: TGTGCCAGTAGCACAGGGATGAACACTGAAGCTTTCTTT. The encoded protein is CASSTGMNTEAFF.

This rearrangement joins TRBV5-1 to TRBJ1-4; possibly TRBD1 for D (6 bases). Germline V gene sequence: CDR1 SGHRS, CDR2 YFSETQ. Trimming removed 4 bases at V and 7 bases at J, with 17 bases between. The CDR3 spans 15 residues. The DNA of the CDR3 is TGCGCCAGCAGCCTGGGGGGGCAGCAGGTTGAAAAACTGTTTTTT. Its protein is CASSLGGQQVEKLFF.

The sample holds one count of this clone. The chain combines TRBV4-2 with TRBJ2-1, with 7 bases fitting TRBD2. V dropped 7 bases and J dropped 3; count of bases not matched to a gene: 21. The CDR3 sequence is 19 residues long. CDR1 LGHNA and CDR2 YNFKEQ come from the germline V gene. The CDR3, as DNA: TGTGCCAGCAACCAGCCAAGAGGTGGGGAGGCTAGCGGCTACAATGAGCAGTTCTTC. Protein product: CASNQPRGGEASGYNEQFF.

This chain connects TRBV10-3 to TRBJ1-2; D unresolved. The ends were cut back, 2 bases at V and 4 bases at J, with 20 bases in the middle. CDR1 and CDR2 from the germline V gene are ENHRY and SYGVKD. The CDR3 is made up of 17 amino acids. CDR3 DNA sequence: TGTGCCATCAGTGAGGGCCAGAGAACCTCACGGAGCTATGGCTACACCTTC. This sequence encodes CAISEGQRTSRSYGYTF.

This clone turned up a few times. V and J are TRBV5-1 and TRBJ2-1; 12 bases are shared with TRBD2. CDR1 is SGHRS, CDR2 YFSETQ, per germline. V shed 4 bases, J shed 5 bases, and the junction held 25 bases outside the gene matches. This CDR3 is 22 amino acids long. The CDR3 DNA sequence: TGCGCCAGCAGCAACGATCGCTCTCTAGCGGGGGGGCTTAGGAGCACAAACAATGAGCAGTTCTTC. The encoded protein is CASSNDRSLAGGLRSTNNEQFF.

This clone occurred once. One end of the junction does not line up with germline, which may come from a read error. This chain joins TRBV4-2 and TRBJ1-5; D may be TRBD1 (5 bases). The CDR3 totals 14 residues. Germline CDR1 and CDR2: LGHNA and YNFKEQ. Here the CDR3 reads CASSQVDSTQPQHF. CDR3 sequence (DNA): TGTGCCAGCAGCCAAGTAGACAGCACTCAGCCCCAGCATTTT.

The genes are TRBV15 and TRBJ1-1; the D gene is possibly TRBD1 (5 bases). V was clipped by 0 bases and J by 6 bases, with 8 bases between them. Germline assignment: CDR1 LNHNV and CDR2 YYDKDF (reference sequence). The CDR3 has 13 residues. This chain's CDR3 is CATSREWGAEAFF. In DNA form, the CDR3 reads TGTGCCACCAGCAGAGAATGGGGGGCTGAAGCTTTCTTT. Together with reference TRBV15 and TRBJ1-1, the CDR3 gives the full variable domain: DAMVIQNPRYQVTQFGKPVTLSCSQTLNHNVMYWYQQKSSQAPKLLFHYYDKDFNNEADTPDNFQSRRPNTSFCFLDIRSPGLGDTAMYLCATSREWGAEAFFGQGTRLTVV.

This sequence joins TRBV15 and TRBJ1-2; possible D gene TRBD1, 6 bases. This CDR3 spans 13 amino acids. CDR1 LNHNV and CDR2 YYDKDF come from the germline V gene (reference sequence). Trimming removed 0 bases from V and 8 bases from J, with 10 bases in between. CDR3 sequence: CATSREEGDGYTF. The CDR3 nucleotides are TGTGCCACCAGCAGAGAAGAGGGGGACGGCTACACCTTC.

This clone was counted only a few times. This rearrangement joins TRBV19 to TRBJ1-5; the D gene is possibly TRBD1 (5 bases). The CDR3 is 15 residues long. V was trimmed by 5 bases and J by 7 bases, leaving 18 bases between them. The germline CDR1 and CDR2 sequences are LNHDA and SQIVND (reference sequence). Here the CDR3 reads CASSPLGGAGQPQHF. The CDR3 DNA is TGTGCCAGTAGTCCCCTCGGAGGGGCTGGACAGCCCCAGCATTTT.

CDR3 residues: CASSYSLSGANVLTF. The CDR3 coding sequence is TGTGCCAGCAGTTACTCCCTCTCTGGGGCCAACGTCCTGACTTTC. The chain carries TRBV6-6 and TRBJ2-6; no reliable D call. This CDR3 spans 15 amino acids. V was clipped by 0 bases and J by 0 bases, with 3 bases between them. Looked up from germline, CDR1 is MNHNY and CDR2 is SVGAGI (reference sequence).

Written as DNA, the CDR3 is TGTGCCAGCTCACTCCTGACTAGCGGGCGAAGGCCAGATACGCAGTATTTT. Its translation is CASSLLTSGRRPDTQYF. The chain carries TRBV18 and TRBJ2-3, with TRBD2 matching over 10 bases. The CDR3 length is 17 residues. Germline values: CDR1 KGHSH, CDR2 LQKENI. The V segment lost 4 bases and the J segment 4 bases; nucleotides outside the gene matches: 11.

The chain uses TRBV3-1 (or the pseudogene TRBV3-2) and TRBJ1-1; TRBD1 matches at 7 bases. Germline CDR1 and CDR2: LGHDT and YNNKEL (reference sequence). The V segment lost 1 base and the J segment 4 bases; nucleotides outside the gene matches: 6. This CDR3 spans 15 amino acids. CDR3 DNA: TGTGCCAGCAGCCAAGTTTCGAGGGGGCCCACTGAAGCTTTCTTT. Its translation: CASSQVSRGPTEAFF.

The chain is built from TRBV6-5 and TRBJ1-5; 8 nucleotides line up with TRBD1. From germline, CDR1 is MNHEY and CDR2 SVGAGI. V lost 7 bases and J lost 0; bases outside the gene matches: 5. This CDR3 spans 15 amino acids. Here the CDR3 DNA reads TGTGCCAGCACCTGGACAGGGAATAGCAATCAGCCCCAGCATTTT. Protein product: CASTWTGNSNQPQHF.

This chain joins TRBV12-3 or TRBV12-4 and TRBJ2-5; D gene unclear. The CDR3 covers 12 residues. The germline V and J ends were trimmed by 8 bases and 5 bases, with 12 bases remaining between them. The CDR3 is CASGQPFETQYF. CDR3 in DNA: TGTGCCAGCGGGCAGCCTTTCGAGACCCAGTACTTC.

V usage is TRBV7-2 and J usage is TRBJ1-2; D is unclear. Trimming took off 3 bases at V and 4 bases at J, with 6 bases between the two ends. The CDR3 loop spans 12 amino acids. Germline V gene lookup returns CDR1 SGHTA and CDR2 FQGNSA. CDR3 coding DNA: TGTGCCAGCAGCTTCGGGATCTATGGCTACACCTTC. Residues: CASSFGIYGYTF.

V is TRBV3-1 (or the pseudogene TRBV3-2) and J is TRBJ2-1, with 7 bases lining up with TRBD1. With 0 bases clipped from V and 9 bases from J, the junction kept 11 bases outside the gene matches. The CDR3 has 16 residues. Per the germline V gene, CDR1 is LGHDT and CDR2 is YNNKEL (reference sequence). CDR3 nucleotide sequence: TGTGCCAGCAGCCAAGATCGGGGCCCGGGGACAGTTGAGCAGTTCTTC. This sequence encodes CASSQDRGPGTVEQFF.

The V and J genes are TRBV3-1 (or the pseudogene TRBV3-2) and TRBJ2-3; D is uncertain. The germline V gene encodes CDR1 LGHDT and CDR2 YNNKEL (reference sequence). V was shortened by 1 base and J by 4 bases, with 12 bases between the two germline ends. The CDR3 totals 15 residues. The chain's CDR3 is CASSQVGLWADTQYF. The DNA for the CDR3 is TGTGCCAGCAGCCAAGTGGGCCTGTGGGCAGATACGCAGTATTTT.

The rearrangement links TRBV28 to TRBJ1-1; possible D gene TRBD1, 5 bases. This CDR3 region has 16 residues. V was cut by 6 bases and J by 3 bases, with 20 bases left in between. CDR1 is MDHEN, CDR2 SYDVKM, per germline. CDR3: CASSRHSSREDTEAFF. CDR3 DNA: TGTGCCAGCAGCCGCCACTCCTCCAGGGAAGACACTGAAGCTTTCTTT.

The chain uses TRBV3-1 (or the pseudogene TRBV3-2) and TRBJ1-2; no clear D gene. Trimming pared 1 base from V and 6 bases from J, leaving 15 bases between. The CDR3 loop spans 15 amino acids. CDR1 and CDR2 from the germline V gene are LGHDT and YNNKEL (reference sequence). In nucleotides, the CDR3 is TGTGCCAGCAGCCAAGTTGAGGGAGGAGGGCATGGCTACACCTTC. Residues: CASSQVEGGGHGYTF.

The chain uses TRBV2 and TRBJ1-2; 7 nucleotides agree with TRBD1. The germline gives CDR1 SNHLY, CDR2 FYNNEI. There are 14 residues in the CDR3. V was clipped by 4 bases and J by 2 bases; unmatched bases: 4. The CDR3: CASSGLTGNYGYTF. In DNA form, the CDR3 reads TGTGCCAGCAGTGGACTGACAGGGAACTATGGCTACACCTTC.

This rearrangement joins TRBV6-1 to TRBJ2-2, with 8 bases lining up with TRBD1. Looked up from germline, CDR1 is MNHNS and CDR2 is SASEGT. The CDR3 is made up of 17 amino acids. The V and J ends lost 1 base and 1 base, in that order; junction bases with no gene match: 5. For the CDR3, the DNA is TGTGCCAGCAGTGAAGGGTTAACAGGGGGGAACACCGGGGAGCTGTTTTTT. It codes for CASSEGLTGGNTGELFF.

This clone was picked up a small number of times. This chain uses TRBV9 with TRBJ1-4; maybe TRBD1 (6 bases). The germline V gene encodes CDR1 SGDLS and CDR2 YYNGEE. The CDR3 length is 15 residues. V was pared by 8 bases and J by 6 bases, with 20 bases between. CDR3 sequence: CARPRGARSDEKLFF. For the CDR3, the DNA is TGTGCCAGACCCCGGGGGGCCCGGTCGGATGAAAAACTGTTTTTT.

The V call is TRBV2, the J call TRBJ1-6; D unclear. Trimming removed 6 bases at V and 14 bases at J, with 17 bases between. Germline V gene sequence: CDR1 SNHLY, CDR2 FYNNEI. The CDR3 contains 13 residues. CDR3 coding DNA: TGTGCCAGCAGGCCCCGGACTAGCTCTACCCTCCACTTT. Translated, it gives CASRPRTSSTLHF.

The V and J genes are TRBV6-5 and TRBJ1-5; 9 bases match TRBD1. Trimming removed 4 bases from V and 1 base from J; junction bases left unmatched: 2. This CDR3 has 15 amino acids. CDR1 is MNHEY and CDR2 is SVGAGI in the germline V gene. CDR3 in DNA: TGTGCCAGCAGTTTCGGACAGGGGAGCAATCAGCCCCAGCATTTT. This codes for CASSFGQGSNQPQHF.